These T cell receptor beta chains were read from a single sample in a study of CD8+ T cells in alopecia areata. TCRdb's copy holds only in-frame clones and misses some; the assay was immunoSEQ multiplex PCR. This sample yields about 69,000 clones, of which roughly 60% are seen a single time; roughly 18% belongs to the top ten. This sample comprised CD8+ T cells sorted from blood, obtained at week 0. The origin of the receptors is a human donor with alopecia areata. Both conserved end residues are part of each CDR3. D genes are given only for firm matches. Clone size is not always given. Where it is, it says once, few, many or a class for expanded clones.

>TRBJ2-5|.|TRBV28|.
TGTGCCAGCAGTCGAGAGACCCAGTACTTC
CASSRETQYF
>TRBJ2-1|TRBD2|TRBV29-1|.
TGCAGCGCTAGTAGCCGGGGGGGATTCTACAATGAGCAGTTCTTC
CSASSRGGFYNEQFF
>TRBJ2-7|.|TRBV18|.
TGTGCCAGCTCACCAGAATCGGGTAGGTTGGACGAGCAGTACTTC
CASSPESGRLDEQYF
>TRBJ1-2|.|TRBV27|.
TGTGCCAGCAGGGCCATCCATGGCTACACCTTC
CASRAIHGYTF
>TRBJ1-2|.|TRBV4-3|.
TGCGCCAGCAGCCAAGATCGACGGGCTAACTATGGCTACACCTTC
CASSQDRRANYGYTF
>TRBJ2-2|TRBD1|TRBV28|.
TGTGCCAGCAGCTGGACAGGGGGCATCGGGGAGCTGTTTTTT
CASSWTGGIGELFF
>TRBJ2-5|TRBD1|TRBV29-1|.
TGCAGCTCCTCCGGGACAGGGGTCCCCTGGGAGACCCAGTACTTC
CSSSGTGVPWETQYF
>TRBJ2-1|TRBD2|TRBV5-1|few
TGCGCCAGCAGCTTATCGCTAGCGGGAACCAATGAGCAGTTCTTC
CASSLSLAGTNEQFF
>TRBJ2-3|TRBD2|TRBV7-9|.
TGTGCCAGCAGCCAAGCGGGGGGTTACACAGATACGCAGTATTTT
CASSQAGGYTDTQYF
>TRBJ2-7|.|TRBV29-1|few
TGCAGCGCCCTAACGACAGGACTCTACGAGCAGTACTTC
CSALTTGLYEQYF
>TRBJ1-1|.|TRBV30|.
TGTGCCTCTGGGGGTGGGGGTGCACTTACGAACACTGAAGCTTTCTTT
CASGGGGALTNTEAFF
>TRBJ2-2|.|TRBV5-1|few
TGCGCCAGCAGCGTCAGCACCGGGGAGCTGTTTTTT
CASSVSTGELFF
>TRBJ2-5|.|TRBV11-2|.
TGTGCCAGCAGCTTAGCCGGTCTAGCATCAGGAGAGACCCAGTACTTC
CASSLAGLASGETQYF
>TRBJ1-3|.|TRBV29-1|.
TGCAGCGTTAGCGGGAACCCGCTCTCTGGAAACACCATATATTTT
CSVSGNPLSGNTIYF
>TRBJ2-7|TRBD1|TRBV30|.
TGTGCCTGGAGTGCCCCGGGACAGGGGCAGGTACTGGAGCTGTACTTC
CAWSAPGQGQVLELYF
>TRBJ2-7|TRBD1|TRBV5-1|.
TGCGCCAGCAGCTTGGGGGGACAGGGTTCCCACGAGCAGTACTTC
CASSLGGQGSHEQYF
>TRBJ1-5|.|TRBV7-9|.
TGTGCCAGCAGCTTAGCGTCGGGGGTTCAGCCCCAGCATTTT
CASSLASGVQPQHF
>TRBJ1-1|TRBD1|TRBV29-1|few
TGCAGCGTCACTCCCGGACAGGGCAGCGACACTGAAGCTTTCTTT
CSVTPGQGSDTEAFF
>TRBJ2-7|TRBD2|TRBV14|.
TGTGCCAGCAGCCAAGACTGGGGACTAGCCGCCTACGAGCAGTACTTC
CASSQDWGLAAYEQYF
>TRBJ2-2|TRBD2|TRBV4-1|.
TGCGCCAGCAGCCAAGTCCTAGCGGGTTACACCGGGGAGCTGTTTTTT
CASSQVLAGYTGELFF
>TRBJ2-5|.|TRBV7-9|.
TGTGCCAGCAGCTTAGTTGAGGAACAAGAGACCCAGTACTTC
CASSLVEEQETQYF
>TRBJ1-5|.|TRBV23-1|few
TGCGCCAGCGGCGGGCAGGACTTCGGAAGCAATCAGCCCCAGCATTTT
CASGGQDFGSNQPQHF
>TRBJ1-1|.|TRBV7-3|few
TGTGCCAGCAGCGCCACCGGGAGCAACACTGAAGCTTTCTTT
CASSATGSNTEAFF
>TRBJ2-3|.|TRBV6-5|.
TGTGCCAGCAGTTCCCAAACCGATGCAGATACGCAGTATTTT
CASSSQTDADTQYF
>TRBJ2-2|.|TRBV6-5|.
TGTGCCAGCAGTCTGGGACTCTACACCGGGGAGCTGTTTTTT
CASSLGLYTGELFF
>TRBJ2-2|.|TRBV29-1|few
TGCAGCGTTGAATTCGCGAACACCGGGGAGCTGTTTTTT
CSVEFANTGELFF
>TRBJ1-2|.|TRBV30|.
TGTGCCTGGAGCGTCTCTAACTATGGCTACACCTTC
CAWSVSNYGYTF
>TRBJ2-3|.|TRBV2|.
TGTGCCAGCAGTCAGGGTTCGCGCACAGATACGCAGTATTTT
CASSQGSRTDTQYF
>TRBJ2-5|.|TRBV29-1|.
TGCAGCGTTTTTAGGCTCCAAGAGACCCAGTACTTC
CSVFRLQETQYF
>TRBJ1-1|.|TRBV27|.
TGTGCCAGCAGTTTAACCAAATACTTGAACACTGAAGCTTTCTTT
CASSLTKYLNTEAFF
>TRBJ1-2|.|TRBV6-5|.
TGTGCCAGCAGGGAGGGCTATGGCTACACCTTC
CASREGYGYTF
>TRBJ2-6|TRBD1|TRBV6-6|many
TGTGCCAGCAAAGGACAGGCCCCCGGGGCCAACGTCCTGACTTTC
CASKGQAPGANVLTF
>TRBJ2-1|.|TRBV29-1|.
TGCAGCCATGACGCATACTCCTACAATGAGCAGTTCTTC
CSHDAYSYNEQFF
>TRBJ2-2|TRBD2|TRBV29-1|.
TGCAGCGCCTCTCGGACTAGCGCAGAAACCGGGGAGCTGTTTTTT
CSASRTSAETGELFF
>TRBJ1-1|TRBD1|TRBV25-1|once
TGTGCCAGCAGTGGGTTACCCGGGACAGAATACACTGAAGCTTTCTTT
CASSGLPGTEYTEAFF
>TRBJ1-2|.|TRBV9|.
TGTGCCAGCAGCGTAGTAGGGACTGCTTATGGCTACACCTTC
CASSVVGTAYGYTF
>TRBJ2-1|TRBD1|TRBV7-8|.
TGTGCCAGCAGCTTAACAGGGGGTAGGAATGAGCAGTTCTTC
CASSLTGGRNEQFF
>TRBJ1-2|TRBD1|TRBV27|.
TGTGCCAGCAGTCCGTCCAGGGGGCGCAGCCATGGCTACACCTTC
CASSPSRGRSHGYTF
>TRBJ2-1|TRBD1|TRBV11-1|.
TGTGCCAGCAGCTTAGCGGGACAGGTGAATGAGCAGTTCTTC
CASSLAGQVNEQFF
>TRBJ1-6|TRBD1|TRBV27|.
TGTGCCAGCAGTTTAATCGGACAGGGGCTCCACTTT
CASSLIGQGLHF
>TRBJ2-3|.|TRBV28|.
TGTGCCAGCAGTTTATTGCTCAGCCCGGGCACAGATACGCAGTATTTT
CASSLLLSPGTDTQYF
>TRBJ1-1|.|TRBV5-1|few
TGCGCCAGCAGCTTCCATGCACAGGGAGGTACTGAAGCTTTCTTT
CASSFHAQGGTEAFF
>TRBJ2-7|.|TRBV11-1|.
TGTGCCAGCAGCTTAGAAGTGACTACACCCTACGAGCAGTACTTC
CASSLEVTTPYEQYF
>TRBJ2-6|TRBD1|TRBV5-6|.
TGTGCCAGCAGCTCCTGGGGACAGGGACCTGAGTCTGGGGCCAACGTCCTGACTTTC
CASSSWGQGPESGANVLTF
>TRBJ2-7|TRBD2|TRBV13|.
TGTGCCAGCAGCTGGACTAGCGGGAGCGCTCCCGAGCAGTACTTC
CASSWTSGSAPEQYF
>TRBJ2-1|.|TRBV6-5|few
TGTGCCAGCAGTTATTGGGATGAGCAGTTCTTC
CASSYWDEQFF
>TRBJ1-2|.|TRBV4-1|.
TGCGCCAGCAGCCAAGACCGTATTGGCTACACCTTC
CASSQDRIGYTF
>TRBJ2-5|TRBD1|TRBV5-1|.
TGCGCCAGCAGCTTGGAGGACAGGCGAGAGACCCAGTACTTC
CASSLEDRRETQYF
>TRBJ1-2|TRBD1|TRBV6-5|.
TGTGCCAGCAGTTACGTCCAGGGGGATGGCTACACCTTC
CASSYVQGDGYTF
>TRBJ2-1|TRBD2|TRBV28|few
TGTGCCAGCAGTTTATTTGCGGGAGGGCCCTCCAATGAGCAGTTCTTC
CASSLFAGGPSNEQFF
>TRBJ2-1|.|TRBV6-4|many
TGTGCCAGCAGTGACTCGATGTCGTACGGTGAGCAGTTCTTC
CASSDSMSYGEQFF
>TRBJ2-4|.|TRBV5-6|.
TGTGCCAGCCGCTTCGGGACAGCCAAAAACATTCAGTACTTC
CASRFGTAKNIQYF
>TRBJ1-2|.|TRBV29-1|.
TGCAGCGTTGAAGCCCCTGGACATAACTATGGCTACACCTTC
CSVEAPGHNYGYTF
>TRBJ1-2|TRBD1|TRBV9|.
TGTGCCAGCAGCCCACGCCGGGACAGGGGCCGGGCCTTTGATGGCTACACCTTC
CASSPRRDRGRAFDGYTF